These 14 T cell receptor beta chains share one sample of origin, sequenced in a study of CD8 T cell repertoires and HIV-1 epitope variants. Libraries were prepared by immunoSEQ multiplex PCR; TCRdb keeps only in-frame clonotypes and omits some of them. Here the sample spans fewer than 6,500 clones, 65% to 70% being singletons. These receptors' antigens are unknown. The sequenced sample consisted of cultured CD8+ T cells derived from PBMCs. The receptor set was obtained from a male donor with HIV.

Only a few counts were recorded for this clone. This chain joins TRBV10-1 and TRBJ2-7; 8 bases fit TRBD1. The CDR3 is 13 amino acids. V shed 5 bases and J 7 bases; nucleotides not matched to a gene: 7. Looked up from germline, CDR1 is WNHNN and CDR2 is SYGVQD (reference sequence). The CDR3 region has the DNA TGCGCCAGCAGTTTGGGACAGGCGGGGGAGCAGTACTTC. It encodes CASSLGQAGEQYF.

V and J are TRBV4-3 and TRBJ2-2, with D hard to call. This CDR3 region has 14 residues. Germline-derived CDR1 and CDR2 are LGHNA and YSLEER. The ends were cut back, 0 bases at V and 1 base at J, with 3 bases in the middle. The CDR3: CASSQDGNTGELFF. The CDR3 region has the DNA TGCGCCAGCAGCCAAGATGGGAACACCGGGGAGCTGTTTTTT.

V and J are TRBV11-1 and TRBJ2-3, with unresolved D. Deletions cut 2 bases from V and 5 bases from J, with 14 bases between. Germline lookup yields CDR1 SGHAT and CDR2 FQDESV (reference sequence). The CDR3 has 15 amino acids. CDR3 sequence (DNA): TGTGCCAGCAGCTTATGGGCCCAGGATGTAGATACGCAGTATTTT. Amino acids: CASSLWAQDVDTQYF.

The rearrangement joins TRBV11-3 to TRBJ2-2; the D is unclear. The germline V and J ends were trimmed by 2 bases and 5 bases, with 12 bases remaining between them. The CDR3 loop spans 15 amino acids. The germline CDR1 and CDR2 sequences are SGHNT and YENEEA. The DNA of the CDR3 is TGTGCCAGCAGCTTAACTAACACAGCGACCGGGGAGCTGTTTTTT. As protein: CASSLTNTATGELFF.

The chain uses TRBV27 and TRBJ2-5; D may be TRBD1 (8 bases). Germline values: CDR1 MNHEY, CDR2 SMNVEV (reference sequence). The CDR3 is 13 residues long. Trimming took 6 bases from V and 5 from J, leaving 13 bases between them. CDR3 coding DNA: TGTGCCAGCAGCCTACAGGGGGGGGAGACCCAGTACTTC. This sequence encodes CASSLQGGETQYF.

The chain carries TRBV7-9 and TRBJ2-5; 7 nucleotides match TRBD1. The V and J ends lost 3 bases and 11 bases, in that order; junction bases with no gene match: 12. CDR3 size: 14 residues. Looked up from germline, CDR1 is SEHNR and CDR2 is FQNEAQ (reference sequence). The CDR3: CASSLGQYLREQYF. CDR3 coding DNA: TGTGCCAGCAGCTTGGGACAGTACCTTCGTGAGCAGTACTTC.

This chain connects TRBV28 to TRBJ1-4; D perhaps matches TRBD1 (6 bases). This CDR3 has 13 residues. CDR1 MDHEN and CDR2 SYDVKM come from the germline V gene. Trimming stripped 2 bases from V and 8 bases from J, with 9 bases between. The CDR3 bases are TGTGCCAGCAGTTTACCCACAGGGGAAAAACTGTTTTTT. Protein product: CASSLPTGEKLFF.

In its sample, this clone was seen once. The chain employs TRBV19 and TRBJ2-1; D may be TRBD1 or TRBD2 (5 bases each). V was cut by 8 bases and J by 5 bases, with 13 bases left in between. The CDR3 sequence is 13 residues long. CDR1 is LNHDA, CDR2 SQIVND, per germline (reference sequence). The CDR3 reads CASETGRNNEQFF. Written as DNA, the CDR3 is TGTGCCAGTGAAACGGGGCGTAACAATGAGCAGTTCTTC. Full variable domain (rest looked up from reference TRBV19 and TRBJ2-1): DGGITQSPKYLFRKEGQNVTLSCEQNLNHDAMYWYRQDPGQGLRLIYYSQIVNDFQKGDIAEGYSVSREKKESFPLTVTSAQKNPTAFYLCASETGRNNEQFFGPGTRLTVL.

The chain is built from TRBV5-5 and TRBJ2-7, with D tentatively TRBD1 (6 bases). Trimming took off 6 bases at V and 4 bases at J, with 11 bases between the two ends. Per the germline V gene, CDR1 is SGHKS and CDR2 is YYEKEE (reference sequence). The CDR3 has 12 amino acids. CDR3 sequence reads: CASTLDSYEQYF. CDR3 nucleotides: TGTGCCAGCACCCTGGACAGTTACGAGCAGTACTTC.

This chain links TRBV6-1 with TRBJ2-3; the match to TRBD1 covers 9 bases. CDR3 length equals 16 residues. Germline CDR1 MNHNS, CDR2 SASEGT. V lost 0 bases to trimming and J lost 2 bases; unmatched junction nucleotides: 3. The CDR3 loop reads CASSEARDRDTDTQYF. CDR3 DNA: TGTGCCAGCAGTGAAGCCCGGGACAGGGACACAGATACGCAGTATTTT.

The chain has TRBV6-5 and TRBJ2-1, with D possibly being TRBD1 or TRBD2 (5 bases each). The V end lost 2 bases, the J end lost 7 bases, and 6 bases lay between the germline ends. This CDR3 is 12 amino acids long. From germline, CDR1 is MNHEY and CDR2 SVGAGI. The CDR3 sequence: CASSYGGNEQFF. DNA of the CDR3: TGTGCCAGCAGTTACGGGGGAAATGAGCAGTTCTTC.

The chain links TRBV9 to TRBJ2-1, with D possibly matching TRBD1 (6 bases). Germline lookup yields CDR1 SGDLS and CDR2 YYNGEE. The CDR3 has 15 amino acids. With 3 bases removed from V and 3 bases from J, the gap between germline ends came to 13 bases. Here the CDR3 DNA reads TGTGCCAGCAGCGAGGCCGGGACATACTACAATGAGCAGTTCTTC. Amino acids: CASSEAGTYYNEQFF.

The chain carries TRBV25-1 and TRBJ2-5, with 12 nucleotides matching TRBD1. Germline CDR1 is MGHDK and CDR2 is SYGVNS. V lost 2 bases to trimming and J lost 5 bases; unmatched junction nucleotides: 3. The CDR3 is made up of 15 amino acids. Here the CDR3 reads CASSEGTGGGETQYF. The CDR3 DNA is TGTGCCAGCAGTGAAGGGACAGGGGGCGGGGAGACCCAGTACTTC. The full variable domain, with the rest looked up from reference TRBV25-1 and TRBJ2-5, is EADIYQTPRYLVIGTGKKITLECSQTMGHDKMYWYQQDPGMELHLIHYSYGVNSTEKGDLSSESTVSRIRTEHFPLTLESARPSHTSQYLCASSEGTGGGETQYFGPGTRLLVL.

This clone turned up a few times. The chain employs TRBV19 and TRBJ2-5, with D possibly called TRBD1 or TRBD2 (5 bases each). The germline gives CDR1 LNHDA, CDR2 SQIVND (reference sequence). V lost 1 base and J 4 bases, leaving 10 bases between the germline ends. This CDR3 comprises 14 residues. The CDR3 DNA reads TGTGCCAGTAGTATAGGTGGGGGTAGAGAGACCCAGTACTTC. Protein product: CASSIGGGRETQYF.